The 21 T cell receptor beta chains below come from one sample, sequenced in a study of T cell responses to AZD1222 COVID-19 vaccine. Profiling relied on immunoSEQ multiplex PCR, and the TCRdb table lists in-frame clones only, not all of them. The sample carries approximately 160,000 clones, around 87% recorded once. The input for sequencing was peripheral blood, taken on day 0 of AZD1222 vaccination. The source of these receptors is an adult in good health.

The chain couples TRBV6-6 to TRBJ1-1; D remains unclear. V was trimmed by 7 bases and J by 4 bases, leaving 10 bases between them. The CDR3 runs 12 residues. Germline CDR1 and CDR2: MNHNY and SVGAGI (reference sequence). The CDR3 region is CASMGAGTEAFF. For the CDR3, the DNA is TGTGCCAGCATGGGTGCTGGCACTGAAGCTTTCTTT.

On this clone: The junction shows a germline mismatch at one end, possibly a read error. The chain carries TRBV18 and TRBJ1-1; D is ambiguous. The V gene's germline CDR1 is KGHSH and CDR2 LQKENI. The CDR3 sequence is 14 residues long. CDR3 residues: CASSPPLQNSEAFF. The CDR3 DNA is TGTGCCAGCTCACCACCCCTACAGAACAGTGAAGCTTTCTTT.

This chain connects TRBV4-1 to TRBJ1-6; no definite D call. Per germline, CDR1 MGHRA and CDR2 YSYEKL. Trimming took off 1 base at V and 5 bases at J, with 9 bases between the two ends. This CDR3 region has 15 residues. CDR3 bases: TGCGCCAGCAGCCAAGTAAGCCGGAATAATTCACCCCTCCACTTT. Translating gives CASSQVSRNNSPLHF.

This sequence joins TRBV4-2 and TRBJ1-1; D may be TRBD1 (5 bases). The CDR3 spans 17 residues. V was pared by 1 base and J by 4 bases, with 19 bases between. CDR1 is LGHNA, CDR2 YNFKEQ, per germline. The CDR3 region has the DNA TGTGCCAGCAGCCAAGTTCAGGGACGGGCCCGGGGCACTGAAGCTTTCTTT. It translates to CASSQVQGRARGTEAFF.

The chain is built from TRBV4-1 and TRBJ2-1, with D unclear. Trimming removed 0 bases from V and 10 bases from J, with 4 bases in between. The CDR3 contains 11 residues. Germline V gives CDR1 MGHRA, CDR2 YSYEKL. The CDR3 sequence is CASSQDVEQFF. In DNA form, the CDR3 reads TGCGCCAGCAGCCAAGATGTGGAGCAGTTCTTC.

This sequence joins TRBV9 and TRBJ2-5; D not resolved. CDR3 size: 13 residues. Germline values: CDR1 SGDLS, CDR2 YYNGEE. V gave up 0 bases and J gave up 2 bases, with 5 bases separating them. CDR3 protein: CASSVAPQETQYF. Written as DNA, the CDR3 is TGTGCCAGCAGCGTAGCTCCACAAGAGACCCAGTACTTC.

This clone has just one count. Written as DNA, the CDR3 is TGTGCCAGTAGTATTGGACGGGGGGCCTCCTACGAGCAGTACTTC. Translated: CASSIGRGASYEQYF. This chain links TRBV19 with TRBJ2-7, with a tentative D call TRBD2 (7 bases). The CDR3 consists of 15 residues. The V gene's germline CDR1 is LNHDA and CDR2 SQIVND (reference sequence). V lost 3 bases to trimming and J lost 0 bases, with 12 bases between them.

This chain uses TRBV6-5 with TRBJ2-7; weak D call: TRBD1 (5 bases). The CDR3 spans 16 residues. V was shortened by 2 bases and J by 0 bases, with 14 bases between the two germline ends. Per germline, CDR1 MNHEY and CDR2 SVGAGI. The CDR3, as DNA: TGTGCCAGCAGTTACGCGTCAGGGTCCTTCTCCTACGAGCAGTACTTC. Translated, it gives CASSYASGSFSYEQYF.

This clone is a singleton in its sample. The V and J genes are TRBV6-5 and TRBJ1-1; D gene uncertain. The V and J ends lost 2 bases and 1 base respectively, with 8 bases between them. Germline V CDR1 and CDR2: MNHEY, SVGAGI. There are 14 residues in the CDR3. Here the CDR3 reads CASSYRLENTEAFF. The CDR3, as DNA: TGTGCCAGCAGTTACCGACTGGAGAACACTGAAGCTTTCTTT.

The chain carries TRBV28 and TRBJ2-1, with 9 bases identical to TRBD2. Germline trimming cut 6 bases from V and 13 bases from J; bases unmatched to any gene: 7. The germline gives CDR1 MDHEN, CDR2 SYDVKM. The CDR3 has 12 amino acids. The CDR3 here is CASSIAGVKQFF. CDR3 DNA: TGTGCCAGCAGCATAGCGGGAGTTAAACAGTTCTTC.

The rearrangement joins TRBV11-2 to TRBJ2-7; 15 positions agree with TRBD2. Trimming removed 5 bases from V and 2 bases from J; junction bases left unmatched: 4. This CDR3 comprises 16 residues. Germline V gene sequence: CDR1 SGHAT, CDR2 FQNNGV. The CDR3 here is CASSVGLAGGAYEQYF. CDR3 bases: TGTGCCAGCAGCGTCGGACTAGCGGGAGGGGCCTACGAGCAGTACTTC. The entire variable domain, with the rest obtained from reference TRBV11-2 and TRBJ2-7, is as follows: EAGVAQSPRYKIIEKRQSVAFWCNPISGHATLYWYQQILGQGPKLLIQFQNNGVVDDSQLPKDRFSAERLKGVDSTLKIQPAKLEDSAVYLCASSVGLAGGAYEQYFGPGTRLTVT.

The V gene is TRBV29-1, the J gene TRBJ2-1; TRBD1 matches 10 bases. CDR1 is SQVTM, CDR2 ANQGSEA, per germline. J gave up 4 bases and V 3 bases, and 6 bases lay outside the gene matches. The CDR3 runs to 15 residues. CDR3 protein: CSVDPGQGPYNEQFF. In DNA form, the CDR3 reads TGCAGCGTTGATCCGGGACAGGGGCCGTACAATGAGCAGTTCTTC.

This clone was observed a single time. This chain joins TRBV28 and TRBJ2-6, with D possibly being TRBD1 (6 bases). CDR1 is MDHEN and CDR2 is SYDVKM in the germline V gene. The length of the CDR3 is 19 residues. The germline V and J ends were trimmed by 5 bases and 0 bases, with 20 bases remaining between them. The CDR3 region has the DNA TGTGCCAGCAGTCTCAGGACAGTCACTTCAAACTCTGGGGCCAACGTCCTGACTTTC. Its translation: CASSLRTVTSNSGANVLTF.

The genes are TRBV5-1 and TRBJ2-5, with D possibly being TRBD1 or TRBD2 (5 bases each). Germline CDR1 is SGHRS and CDR2 is YFSETQ. V was trimmed by 4 bases and J by 1 base, leaving 8 bases between them. CDR3 length: 13 residues. This CDR3 is CASSGGSQETQYF. CDR3 DNA: TGCGCCAGCAGCGGGGGAAGCCAAGAGACCCAGTACTTC.

The sample holds one count of this clone. The rearrangement uses TRBV28 and TRBJ2-3, with D possibly TRBD2 on 6 matching bases. V lost 4 bases to trimming and J lost 3 bases, with 11 bases between them. Germline V lookup: CDR1 MDHEN, CDR2 SYDVKM. CDR3 size: 14 residues. CDR3 sequence (DNA): TGTGCCAGCAGTTCCGGGAGATGGACAGATACGCAGTATTTT. This encodes CASSSGRWTDTQYF. The full variable domain, its missing parts supplied by reference TRBV28 and TRBJ2-3, is DVKVTQSSRYLVKRTGEKVFLECVQDMDHENMFWYRQDPGLGLRLIYFSYDVKMKEKGDIPEGYSVSREKKERFSLILESASTNQTSMYLCASSSGRWTDTQYFGPGTRLTVL.

The CDR3 DNA follows: TGTGCCAGCAGCTTTAGGACGGGCACAGATACGCAGTATTTT. It translates to CASSFRTGTDTQYF. The chain employs TRBV7-9 and TRBJ2-3, with no clear D. Germline V gene data show CDR1 as SEHNR and CDR2 as FQNEAQ (reference sequence). The CDR3 has 14 residues. V was clipped by 3 bases and J by 1 base, with 8 bases between them.

This clone was seen once. This chain joins TRBV20-1 and TRBJ2-3; a possible D gene is TRBD1 (6 bases). With 3 bases removed from V and 4 bases from J, the gap between germline ends came to 11 bases. The germline CDR1 and CDR2 sequences are DFQATT and SNEGSKA (reference sequence). The length of the CDR3 is 13 residues. Here the CDR3 DNA reads TGCAGTGCTAGTCCTCACAGGGCAGATACGCAGTATTTT. Translated: CSASPHRADTQYF.

This chain uses TRBV19 with TRBJ2-2; D might be TRBD1 (5 bases). The CDR3 totals 17 residues. Trimming removed 0 bases from V and 6 bases from J, with 17 bases in between. Germline V CDR1 and CDR2: LNHDA, SQIVND (reference sequence). CDR3 residues: CASSIEGLRQYAGELFF. Written as DNA, the CDR3 is TGTGCCAGTAGTATAGAGGGGTTGAGACAGTACGCCGGGGAGCTGTTTTTT.

The CDR3 loop reads CASSAFRDSPTYTQYF. The CDR3 DNA is TGTGCCAGCAGTGCTTTCAGGGACTCGCCCACGTATACGCAGTATTTT. V gene TRBV2 combines with J gene TRBJ2-3; maybe TRBD2 (6 bases). The V and J ends lost 4 bases and 7 bases respectively, with 21 bases between them. Germline CDR1 reads SNHLY; CDR2 reads FYNNEI. This CDR3 contains 16 residues.

V is TRBV27 and J is TRBJ1-1; D possibly corresponds to TRBD1 (5 bases). Germline CDR1 reads MNHEY; CDR2 reads SMNVEV (reference sequence). The CDR3 spans 12 residues. Trimming pared 6 bases from V and 8 bases from J, leaving 13 bases between. CDR3 nucleotides: TGTGCCAGCAGACAAGGAAGGGGCGAAGCTTTCTTT. Amino acid sequence: CASRQGRGEAFF.

In DNA form, the CDR3 reads TGTGCCAGTAGTATCCACAGGACTAGCAGGGCCGGGGAGCTGTTTTTT. This sequence encodes CASSIHRTSRAGELFF. The chain has TRBV19 and TRBJ2-2; 8 bases align to TRBD2. The CDR3 is made up of 16 amino acids. The germline V gene has CDR1 LNHDA and CDR2 SQIVND (reference sequence). V lost 3 bases and J lost 6; bases outside the gene matches: 9.